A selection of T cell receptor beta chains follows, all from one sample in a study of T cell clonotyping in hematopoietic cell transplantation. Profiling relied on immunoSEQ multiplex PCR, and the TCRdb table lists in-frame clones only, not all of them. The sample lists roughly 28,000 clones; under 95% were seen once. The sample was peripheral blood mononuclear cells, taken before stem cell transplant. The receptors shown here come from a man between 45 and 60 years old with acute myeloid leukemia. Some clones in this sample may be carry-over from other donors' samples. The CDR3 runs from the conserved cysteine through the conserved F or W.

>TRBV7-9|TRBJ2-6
CASSFPLSGGISGANVLTF
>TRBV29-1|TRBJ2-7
CSVAKRTDSYEQYF
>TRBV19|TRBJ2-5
CASSFQGWETQYF
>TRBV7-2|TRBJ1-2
CASSLALGVPGYTF
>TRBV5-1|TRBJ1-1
CASSELPMQGPEAFF
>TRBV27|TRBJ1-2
CASSLGAGGGFGYTF
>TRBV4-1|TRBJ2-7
CASSPGRVTGNSYEQYF
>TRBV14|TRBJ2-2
CASSQGLERGTGELFF
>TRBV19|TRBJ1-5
CASSRAGNQPQHF
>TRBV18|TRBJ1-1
CASSPMGDTEAFF
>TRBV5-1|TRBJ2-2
CASSLDTDTGELFF
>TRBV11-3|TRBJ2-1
CASSLDAGTYNEQFF
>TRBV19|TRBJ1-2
CASRAPGTGDLSYYGYTF
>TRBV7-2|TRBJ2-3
CASSPESTDTQYF
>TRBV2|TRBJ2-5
CASSDSRGPETQYF
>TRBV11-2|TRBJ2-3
CASSRSYFYSTDTQYF
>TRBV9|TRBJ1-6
CASSVEGSVFNSPLHF
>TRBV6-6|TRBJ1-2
CASSYGPRGAAYGYTF
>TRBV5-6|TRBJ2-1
CASSLSASGWTNEQFF
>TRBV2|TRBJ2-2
CASSPGSTGELFF
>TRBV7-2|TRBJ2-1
CASSFTGDNEQFF
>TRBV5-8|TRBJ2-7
CASSADRELGEQYF
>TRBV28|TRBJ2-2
CASSPDSRGAGELFF
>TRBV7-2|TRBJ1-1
CASSLVEGDTEAFF
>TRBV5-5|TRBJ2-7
CASSLGTGQYF
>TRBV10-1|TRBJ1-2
CASTRADRANYGYTF
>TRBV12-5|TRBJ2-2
CASGLGTGSGELFF
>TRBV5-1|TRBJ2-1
CASSLAAGGPGEQFF
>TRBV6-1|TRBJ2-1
CASSETPGGQGWNEQFF
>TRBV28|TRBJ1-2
CASSSSGTGGGYTF
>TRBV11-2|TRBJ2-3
CASSLAGVDRGPRADTQYF
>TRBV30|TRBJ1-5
CAWSGPRYQPQHF
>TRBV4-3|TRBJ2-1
CASSPVQGYNDEQFF
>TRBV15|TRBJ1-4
CATSRGLDEKLFF
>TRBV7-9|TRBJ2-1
CASRKGSEQLYNEQFF
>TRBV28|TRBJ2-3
CASRLLDYTDTQYF
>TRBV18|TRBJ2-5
CASSPRAETQYF
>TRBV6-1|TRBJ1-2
CASSEGPGTGVHYGYTF
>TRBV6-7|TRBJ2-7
CASSSPSKAGAFCEQYF
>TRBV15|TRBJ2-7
CATSRDRGLDEQYF
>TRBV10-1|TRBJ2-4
CASPRLLPSGNIQYF
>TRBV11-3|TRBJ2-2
CASSFQGATGELFF
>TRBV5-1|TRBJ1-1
CASSVQGGANTEAFF
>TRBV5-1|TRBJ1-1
CASSFGQGHSTEAFF
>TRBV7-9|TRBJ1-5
CASSRGGSQPQHF
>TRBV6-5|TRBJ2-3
CASSRTSADTQYF
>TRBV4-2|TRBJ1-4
CASSQGSGVGNEKLFF
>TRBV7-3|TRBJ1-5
CASSLDIGEGGPQHF
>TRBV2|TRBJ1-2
CASSEGPGAGYTF
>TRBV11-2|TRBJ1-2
CASSLETGGAGYTF
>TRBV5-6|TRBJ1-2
CASRDRNGYTF
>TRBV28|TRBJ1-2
CASSLPGGGYGYTF
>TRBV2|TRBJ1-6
CASSERVGVDNSPLHF
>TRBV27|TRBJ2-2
CASSSWGGVGDLGELFF
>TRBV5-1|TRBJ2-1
CASSLEDFLSEQFF
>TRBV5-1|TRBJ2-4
CASSLGLAGLENIQYF